These 24 T cell receptor beta chains originate from one sample sequenced in a study of regulatory T cells in long-lasting Graves disease (dated by TCRdb to the early 2020s). The method behind the library was multiplex PCR. These reads were obtained on an Illumina HiSeq 4000. To build TCR beta libraries, CDR3 regions were amplified by Arm-PCR using iRepertoire HTBI primers. TCRdb took the public reads, trimmed them with fastp at Q25, ran MiXCR for clone calling and kept in-frame beta chains. One record per CDR3 amino acid sequence lists the most common genes and DNA. The sample table lists about 470,000 distinct CDR3 sequences, 15% of them with a count of one. The top ten hold about a sixth of the sample. Sample time point, as interpreted from the label and publication: newly diagnosed GD, antithyroid drugs for less than 3 months. For both TCR sequencing and RNA sequencing, RNA was extracted from PBMCs using TRIzol.

A further study also used this sample, focusing on T cells in Graves' hyperthyroidism and ophthalmopathy.

The sample was peripheral blood mononuclear cells (PBMCs), taken at new diagnosis, from a patient treated with antithyroid drugs. These receptor sequences come from a woman in her twenties or thirties with Graves disease. Donor details come from another sample of the same person, matched by shared clones.

At least ten counts were recorded for this clonotype. The CDR3 nucleotides are TGTGCCAGCAGCTTAGATAGGACTAGCGGGAGGGCAGTATACAATGAGCAGTTCTTC. Residues: CASSLDRTSGRAVYNEQFF. The chain recombines TRBV11-2 with TRBJ2-1, with 15 nucleotides matching TRBD2. The trim removed 0 bases at V and 4 bases at J, leaving 7 bases unmatched. CDR1 and CDR2 from the germline V gene are SGHAT and FQNNGV. The CDR3 is made up of 19 amino acids.

This chain joins TRBV24-1 and TRBJ2-3, with D perhaps matching TRBD1 (5 bases). From germline, CDR1 is KGHDR and CDR2 SFDVKD. Trimming took off 4 bases at V and 2 bases at J, with 15 bases between the two ends. The CDR3 consists of 16 residues. The CDR3 DNA reads TGTGCCACCAGTGAACCCGACAAAGGGGCCACAGATACGCAGTATTTT. This sequence encodes CATSEPDKGATDTQYF.

This clonotype was detected many times. The chain couples TRBV7-9 to TRBJ1-1, with D unresolved. V was cut by 5 bases and J by 0 bases, with 13 bases left in between. CDR3 size: 15 residues. CDR1 SEHNR and CDR2 FQNEAQ come from the germline V gene (reference sequence). The CDR3 DNA reads as TGTGCCAGCAGCCAGGAGGGAGGGCTGAACACTGAAGCTTTCTTT. The encoded protein is CASSQEGGLNTEAFF.

This clonotype has at least ten counts. The chain is built from TRBV6-5 and TRBJ1-3, with unresolved D. Germline V gene data show CDR1 as MNHEY and CDR2 as SVGAGI. V lost 6 bases and J lost 1, with 7 bases in between. The CDR3 is 13 amino acids. The CDR3, as DNA: TGTGCCAGCAGCTCCCTATCTGGAAACACCATATATTTT. Translating it yields CASSSLSGNTIYF.

This sequence joins TRBV18 and TRBJ2-6; 10 bases match TRBD1. The J segment lost 2 bases and the V segment lost 6 bases, leaving 4 bases of the junction unmatched. The germline V gene encodes CDR1 KGHSH and CDR2 LQKENI. The CDR3 has 16 amino acids. The CDR3 reads CASSGQGSPGANVLTF. The CDR3 DNA reads TGTGCCAGCTCGGGACAGGGGTCCCCTGGGGCCAACGTCCTGACTTTC.

The gene calls are TRBV29-1 and TRBJ1-5; D remains ambiguous. Germline values: CDR1 SQVTM, CDR2 ANQGSEA. V shed 2 bases and J shed 6 bases, with 11 bases lying between them. The CDR3 consists of 13 residues. The CDR3 is CSVEQSQGQPQHF. For the CDR3, the DNA is TGCAGCGTTGAACAATCGCAAGGTCAGCCCCAGCATTTT.

This clonotype was detected ten times or more. The chain has TRBV3-1 and TRBJ2-1; D gene uncertain. Per the germline V gene, CDR1 is LGHDT and CDR2 is YNNKEL (reference sequence). This CDR3 has 15 residues. V was shortened by 5 bases and J by 2 bases, with 13 bases between the two germline ends. CDR3 loop: CASSALTYPYNEQFF. CDR3 bases: TGTGCCAGCAGCGCCCTAACCTACCCCTACAATGAGCAGTTCTTC.

This clonotype was found many times. This chain joins TRBV10-2 and TRBJ1-6; D call uncertain. The germline gives CDR1 WSHSY, CDR2 SAAADI. V was clipped by 0 bases and J by 7 bases, with 13 bases between them. CDR3 size: 16 residues. The CDR3 protein is CASSESMAPPNSPLHF. The CDR3 DNA is TGCGCCAGCAGTGAGTCGATGGCGCCACCGAATTCACCCCTCCACTTT.

This clonotype has ten or more counts. At one end the junction does not follow the germline gene, possibly because of a read error. J is TRBJ2-7 and V is TRBV11-2; D might be TRBD1 (5 bases). From germline, CDR1 is SGHAT and CDR2 FQNNGV. The CDR3 is made up of 13 amino acids. The CDR3 here is CASSLDSRIEQYF. DNA for the CDR3: TGTGCCAGCAGCCTAGACAGCCGGATAGAGCAGTACTTC.

This chain joins TRBV20-1 and TRBJ1-3; D not certain. There are 17 residues in the CDR3. The germline CDR1 and CDR2 sequences are DFQATT and SNEGSKA (reference sequence). Between the trimmed V and J ends, which lost 0 bases and 2 bases, there was a span of 17 bases. In DNA form, the CDR3 reads TGCAGTGCTAGAGATATTTTGGGAGGTTATGCTGGAAACACCATATATTTT. It yields the protein CSARDILGGYAGNTIYF.

This clonotype has at least ten counts. This chain connects TRBV7-6 to TRBJ2-1; 11 positions agree with TRBD1. Germline V gene data show CDR1 as SGHVS and CDR2 as FNYEAQ. The CDR3 is made up of 16 amino acids. V was pared by 5 bases and J by 8 bases, with 11 bases of the junction left unmatched. The CDR3 region has the DNA TGTGCCAGCAGCATGACCGGGACAGGGGGTAGCGATGAGCAGTTCTTC. Residues: CASSMTGTGGSDEQFF.

In its sample, this clonotype was seen many times. The chain recombines TRBV11-2 with TRBJ2-1; the D call may be TRBD1 or TRBD2 (5 bases each). Germline lookup yields CDR1 SGHAT and CDR2 FQNNGV. This CDR3 has 13 amino acids. Deletions cut 3 bases from V and 7 bases from J, with 10 bases between. The CDR3 DNA reads TGTGCCAGCAGCTTCGGGACCCAAAATGAGCAGTTCTTC. Its protein product is CASSFGTQNEQFF.

V gene TRBV10-1 combines with J gene TRBJ1-2; D uncertain. The length of the CDR3 is 13 residues. Germline loops: CDR1 WNHNN, CDR2 SYGVQD (reference sequence). V lost 6 bases and J lost 2, with 10 bases in between. The chain's CDR3 is CASSGHPNYGYTF. The DNA of the CDR3 is TGCGCCAGCAGCGGGCACCCGAACTATGGCTACACCTTC.

This clonotype was counted many times. The V and J genes are TRBV29-1 and TRBJ2-3; D assignment may be TRBD1 or TRBD2 (5 bases each). Trimming stripped 4 bases from V and 7 bases from J, with 21 bases between. The CDR3 runs to 15 residues. The germline V gene has CDR1 SQVTM and CDR2 ANQGSEA. CDR3 nucleotides: TGCAGCGTTGTAGGGGCCGGGGACCAGAAATATACGCAGTATTTT. It yields the protein CSVVGAGDQKYTQYF.

This clonotype was seen repeatedly, ten times or more. The chain recombines TRBV20-1 with TRBJ2-1, with D possibly matching TRBD1 (5 bases). Trimming left V 6 bases short and J 4 bases short, with 10 bases between. Germline CDR1 and CDR2: DFQATT and SNEGSKA (reference sequence). The CDR3 consists of 12 residues. CDR3 in amino acids: CSARTTYNEQFF. Here the CDR3 DNA reads TGCAGTGCGAGGACAACTTACAATGAGCAGTTCTTC.

This clonotype is a singleton in its sample. This sequence may be a read error, since a much larger clone differs from it by one base. The J gene is TRBJ2-7, the V gene TRBV6-2 or TRBV6-3, with 10 bases that match TRBD2. This CDR3 spans 15 amino acids. CDR1 is MNHEY and CDR2 is SVGEGT in the germline V gene. CDR3 loop: CASCYSSGGSYEQYF. In DNA form, the CDR3 reads TGTGCCAGCTGTTACTCTAGCGGGGGATCCTACGAGCAGTACTTC.

This clonotype was seen at least ten times. The chain uses TRBV18 and TRBJ2-1, with 10 bases aligning to TRBD2. The CDR3 extends over 19 amino acids. The J segment lost 6 bases and the V segment lost 1 base, leaving 15 bases of the junction unmatched. From germline, CDR1 is KGHSH and CDR2 LQKENI. CDR3 residues: CASSPLSALAGAGVNEQFF. In nucleotides, the CDR3 is TGTGCCAGCTCACCACTGTCGGCTCTAGCGGGAGCGGGCGTCAATGAGCAGTTCTTC.

This clonotype was detected many times. This rearrangement joins TRBV2 to TRBJ1-1; possible D gene TRBD1, 5 bases. V was clipped by 6 bases and J by 6 bases, with 20 bases between them. Germline values: CDR1 SNHLY, CDR2 FYNNEI. This CDR3 contains 15 residues. The CDR3 DNA sequence: TGTGCCAGCAGAGGGGACTGGGGCGCGGGTTCTGAAGCTTTCTTT. It translates to CASRGDWGAGSEAFF.

This clonotype was observed a handful of times. The chain couples TRBV27 to TRBJ2-1, with 14 bases aligning to TRBD2. Germline V lookup: CDR1 MNHEY, CDR2 SMNVEV (reference sequence). The CDR3 is made up of 17 amino acids. The V segment lost 6 bases and the J segment 2 bases; nucleotides outside the gene matches: 6. The CDR3 spells CASSPRLAGGAYNEQFF. In DNA, the CDR3 is TGTGCCAGCAGCCCCAGACTAGCGGGAGGGGCCTACAATGAGCAGTTCTTC.

This clonotype has ten or more counts. The chain is built from TRBV6-2 or TRBV6-3 and TRBJ2-7; D is tentatively TRBD1 or TRBD2 (5 bases each). The CDR3 runs 13 residues. The germline CDR1 and CDR2 sequences are MNHEY and SVGEGT. Deletions cut 7 bases from V and 1 base from J, with 11 bases between. In nucleotides, the CDR3 is TGTGCCAGCAACCGGGACGGTTCCTACGAGCAGTACTTC. Translated, it gives CASNRDGSYEQYF.

At least ten counts were recorded for this clonotype. The chain carries TRBV30 and TRBJ2-7; TRBD1 or TRBD2 may be the D gene (5 bases each). V dropped 4 bases and J dropped 1 base, with 20 bases sitting between them. The CDR3 runs to 16 residues. Germline V gene sequence: CDR1 GTSNPN, CDR2 SVGIG (reference sequence). CDR3 sequence: CAWMGESGRMSYEQYF. CDR3 in DNA: TGTGCCTGGATGGGGGAAAGCGGACGGATGTCCTACGAGCAGTACTTC.

This clonotype was detected only a few times. The junction shows a germline mismatch at one end, possibly a read error. The chain combines TRBV5-1 with TRBJ2-2; 12 nucleotides align to TRBD2. CDR3 size: 15 residues. CDR1 and CDR2 (germline): SGHRS, YFSETQ. The CDR3 nucleotides are TGTGCCAGCAGCGGACTAGCGGGAAAAACCGGGGAGCTGTTTTTT. Translation: CASSGLAGKTGELFF.

This clonotype came up a few times. The chain links TRBV5-6 to TRBJ2-7; the D is unclear. From germline, CDR1 is SGHDT and CDR2 YYEEEE. With 2 bases removed from V and 3 bases from J, the gap between germline ends came to 12 bases. CDR3 size: 14 residues. CDR3 DNA: TGTGCCAGCAGCTTTATAGGGCGACTCTACGAGCAGTACTTC. This translates into CASSFIGRLYEQYF.

The sample holds many counts of this clonotype. The chain joins TRBV6-1 to TRBJ2-6; TRBD2 matches 11 bases. V lost 0 bases, J lost 0 bases, and 1 base stayed unmatched. Looked up from germline, CDR1 is MNHNS and CDR2 is SASEGT. CDR3 length: 18 amino acids. This CDR3 reads CASSEALAGGSGANVLTF. In DNA, the CDR3 is TGTGCCAGCAGTGAAGCTCTAGCGGGAGGCTCTGGGGCCAACGTCCTGACTTTC.